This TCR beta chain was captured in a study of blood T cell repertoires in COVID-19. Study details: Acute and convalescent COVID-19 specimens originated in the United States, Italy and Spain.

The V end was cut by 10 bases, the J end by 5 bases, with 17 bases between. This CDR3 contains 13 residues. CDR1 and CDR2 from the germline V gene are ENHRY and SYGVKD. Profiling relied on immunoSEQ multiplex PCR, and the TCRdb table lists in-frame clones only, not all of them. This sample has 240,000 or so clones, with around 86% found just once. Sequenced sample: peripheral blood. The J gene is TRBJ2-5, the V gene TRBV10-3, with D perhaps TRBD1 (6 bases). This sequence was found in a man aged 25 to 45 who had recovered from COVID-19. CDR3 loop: CANVTGPMETQYF. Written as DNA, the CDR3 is TGTGCCAACGTGACAGGCCCCATGGAGACCCAGTACTTC.